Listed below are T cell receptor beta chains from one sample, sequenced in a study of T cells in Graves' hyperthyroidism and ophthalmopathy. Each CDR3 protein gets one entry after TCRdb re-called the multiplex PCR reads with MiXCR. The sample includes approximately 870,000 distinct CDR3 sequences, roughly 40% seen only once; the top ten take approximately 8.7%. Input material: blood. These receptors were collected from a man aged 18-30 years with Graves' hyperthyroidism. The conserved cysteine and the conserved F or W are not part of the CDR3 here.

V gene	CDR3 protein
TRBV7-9	ASSVELAESFDYEQY
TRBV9	ASKLKTSPGELF
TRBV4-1	ASSQEADRGRETQY
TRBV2	ATLRERTQY
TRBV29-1	SVVEGTVSYGYT
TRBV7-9	ASSLLPGLEVDEQF
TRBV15	ATSDGQGPKSGANVLT
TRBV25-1	ASSEYRDTNEKLF
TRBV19	ASSVRGTNNSPLH
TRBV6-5	ASSPQGMGGYT
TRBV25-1	ASSEFGLAGVYEQY
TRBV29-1	SVNRDLHPAETF
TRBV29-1	SVAAGNTEAF
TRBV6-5	ASSYPTTPEQY
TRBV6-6	ASSHLGFEQY
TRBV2	ASRASPTGANVLT
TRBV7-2	ASSLVGGEGYGYT
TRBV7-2	ASSHDRGELF
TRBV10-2	ASSVAGEAF
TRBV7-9	ASSNNYEQY
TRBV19	ASNPTVVNTEAF
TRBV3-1	ASSQGTFVGYEQY
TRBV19	ASSIRAGASYEQY
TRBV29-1	SHRDRASDYGYT
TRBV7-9	ASRVSGGDYGYT
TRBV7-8	ASSFSGAPYGYT
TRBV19	ASTGPTYEQY
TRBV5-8	ASSHGGQSDGYT
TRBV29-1	SVEEGNRGGRGETQY
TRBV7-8	ASSLAGLAGEEQY
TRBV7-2	ASSLEVGPQH
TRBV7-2	ASRDSGQGKPQH
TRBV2	ASRNTESTDTQY
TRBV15	ATSSQGHPLVQDYGYT
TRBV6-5	ASSPDRTGPYGYT
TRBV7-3	ASSPSAADTIY
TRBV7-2	ASSSAGAQETQY
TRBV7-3	ASSLGQGTYERQY
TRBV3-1	ASSPTGTGPLRHGYT
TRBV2	ASSDLGGGKQTQY